The present TCR beta chain was sequenced within a study of cytomegalovirus exposure and HLA in healthy donors. In the study overall: A prior study identified some 100 million unique TCR beta sequences from about 200 million T cells.

Broader study findings: Follow-up analysis later connected one missense variant in DCLRE1C with trimming of TCR beta V- and J-genes. From TCR beta sequences, most subjects' HLA-A and HLA-B alleles were reportedly predicted accurately. As a later analysis revealed, most CMV-associated TCR beta chains appeared HLA-restricted.

The PCR contained 60 Vbeta and 13 Jbeta primers. The data were produced by immunoSEQ multiplex PCR, yet TCRdb's version contains in-frame clones alone and is incomplete. The sample holds 100,000 to 150,000 clones; around 75% are singletons and the top ten take less than 5%. Points on this clone: Its target is not known.

V lost 9 bases, J lost 1 base, and 17 bases lay in between. The V gene's germline CDR1 is MNHEY and CDR2 SVGAGI. This CDR3 spans 15 amino acids. The receptor comes from a man aged 60 to 75 in good health and CMV-seropositive. Sequenced material: PBMCs. V usage is TRBV6-5 and J usage is TRBJ2-3, with D perhaps matching TRBD1 (5 bases). The CDR3 sequence: CASTGTGPGTDTQYF. CDR3 nucleotide sequence: TGTGCCAGTACCGGAACAGGTCCAGGCACAGATACGCAGTATTTT.